The clone carrying this TCR beta chain was found a few times. This sample was taken from a study of shared clonotypes between healthy human individuals. Sequenced by immunoSEQ multiplex PCR; TCRdb stores in-frame clones only, minus some. The repertoire holds approximately 1.9 million clones, with about 94% as singletons. As defined, naive CD8 cells were CD45RO-negative and positively selected for CCR7, with terminally differentiated effector memory CD45RA+ cells excluded. Every contributor of samples was a Caucasian grown-up residing in Nashville, Tennessee. The receptor was isolated from a man younger than 30 in good health. Some clones in this sample may be carry-over from other donors' samples. Sequences were obtained from naive CD8+ T cells from PBMCs.

The CDR3 loop is CASSQLPGVAMNTEAFF. CDR3 bases: TGTGCCAGCAGCCAACTGCCCGGAGTAGCTATGAACACTGAAGCTTTCTTT. The chain combines TRBV4-2 with TRBJ1-1; D uncertain. This CDR3 spans 17 amino acids. Trimming removed 2 bases from V and 0 bases from J, with 16 bases in between. Germline assignment: CDR1 LGHNA and CDR2 YNFKEQ.